At least ten counts were recorded for the clone carrying this T cell receptor (beta chain). TCRdb reprocessed the RT-PCR reads with MiXCR, giving one entry per CDR3 protein. The sample carries hundreds of thousands of distinct CDR3 sequences, approximately 16% recorded once. This sample stems from a study of patients and donors after allogeneic stem cell transplantation. This clonotype was obtained from a human donor who was either an allogeneic HSCT recipient or a stem cell or donor lymphocyte infusion donor (not recorded which). It is not recorded whose cells these are; they may come from a transplant donor. The sequencing input was blood, either unsorted or a sorted T cell fraction (not recorded which).

The CDR3 DNA reads as TGTGCCAGCAGCCCCCCGGGACAGCAAGAGACCCAGTACTTC. Protein: CASSPPGQQETQYF. The chain recombines TRBV4-2 with TRBJ2-5, with 7 nucleotides matching TRBD1. This CDR3 contains 14 residues. CDR1 and CDR2 from the germline V gene are LGHNA and YNFKEQ. V shed 4 bases, J shed 2 bases, and the junction held 4 bases outside the gene matches.